One and the same sample provided the 27 T cell receptor beta chains below, sequenced in a study of early T cells in non-severe SARS-CoV-2 infection. TCRdb itself ran the 5' RACE reads through MiXCR, one entry per CDR3 protein. Here the sample spans tens of thousands of distinct CDR3 sequences, approximately 5.6% being singletons. The sample was whole blood. The source of these receptors is an adult who was a healthcare worker with PCR-confirmed SARS-CoV-2 infection or an uninfected control (not recorded which).

This clonotype was counted a few times. This rearrangement joins TRBV5-1 to TRBJ1-1; D remains ambiguous. The V gene lost 0 bases and the J gene lost 3 bases, with 9 bases spanning the gap. The CDR3 has 14 amino acids. Per germline, CDR1 SGHRS and CDR2 YFSETQ. This CDR3 reads CASSLETDYTEAFF. The DNA of the CDR3 is TGCGCCAGCAGCTTGGAAACAGATTACACTGAAGCTTTCTTT.

In this sample, this clonotype turned up many times. This chain connects TRBV11-2 to TRBJ2-3; 14 bases align to TRBD2. Germline CDR1 is SGHAT and CDR2 is FQNNGV. V shed 7 bases, J shed 0 bases, and the junction held 12 bases outside the gene matches. CDR3 size: 19 residues. The CDR3 region is CASTGHRTSGGTSTDTQYF. The DNA of the CDR3 is TGTGCCAGCACGGGACACAGGACTAGCGGGGGGACTAGCACAGATACGCAGTATTTT.

The table lists this clonotype with many counts. The J gene is TRBJ1-1, the V gene TRBV7-6; D unclear. With 5 bases removed from V and 2 bases from J, the gap between germline ends came to 12 bases. The germline V gene has CDR1 SGHVS and CDR2 FNYEAQ. This CDR3 comprises 14 residues. The CDR3 loop reads CASSPVVSNTEAFF. CDR3 in DNA: TGTGCCAGCAGCCCCGTGGTCTCTAACACTGAAGCTTTCTTT.

This clonotype appeared many times. V gene TRBV19 combines with J gene TRBJ2-3; tentatively, D is TRBD2 (6 bases). Trimming stripped 4 bases from V and 0 bases from J, with 17 bases between. The CDR3 is 17 residues long. From germline, CDR1 is LNHDA and CDR2 SQIVND (reference sequence). The CDR3 reads CASSKARLAHSTDTQYF. In DNA form, the CDR3 reads TGTGCCAGTAGTAAGGCCCGGCTAGCGCACAGCACAGATACGCAGTATTTT.

This clonotype was detected a few times. V is TRBV19 and J is TRBJ2-2; 9 nucleotides align to TRBD2. V lost 7 bases to trimming and J lost 3 bases; unmatched junction nucleotides: 9. Germline-derived CDR1 and CDR2 are LNHDA and SQIVND (reference sequence). The CDR3 covers 16 residues. The CDR3, as DNA: TGTGCCAGTACCAATCGCGGGGGGGCCCACACCGGGGAGCTGTTTTTT. This codes for CASTNRGGAHTGELFF.

The table lists this clonotype with many counts. The V and J genes are TRBV2 and TRBJ1-5; D ambiguous. V was trimmed by 4 bases and J by 4 bases, leaving 8 bases between them. The CDR3 spans 13 residues. In germline, CDR1 is SNHLY, CDR2 FYNNEI. The CDR3 bases are TGTGCCAGCAGTGCACTCAATAATCAGCCCCAGCATTTT. The encoded protein is CASSALNNQPQHF.

This clonotype was recorded at least ten times. This chain uses TRBV11-2 with TRBJ1-1; 7 bases agree with TRBD1. The V gene's germline CDR1 is SGHAT and CDR2 FQNNGV. The CDR3 length is 14 residues. V lost 2 bases to trimming and J lost 4 bases; unmatched junction nucleotides: 4. The CDR3, as DNA: TGTGCCAGCAGCTTAAAGGGGGCGAGCACTGAAGCTTTCTTT. This codes for CASSLKGASTEAFF. The whole variable domain, remainder taken from reference TRBV11-2 and TRBJ1-1, is EAGVAQSPRYKIIEKRQSVAFWCNPISGHATLYWYQQILGQGPKLLIQFQNNGVVDDSQLPKDRFSAERLKGVDSTLKIQPAKLEDSAVYLCASSLKGASTEAFFGQGTRLTVV.

This clonotype was seen ten or more times. This rearrangement joins TRBV5-5 to TRBJ2-1; 9 bases are shared with TRBD2. Losses at the gene ends were 4 bases for V and 8 bases for J; bases not matched to a gene: 4. The CDR3 loop spans 13 amino acids. CDR1 SGHKS and CDR2 YYEKEE come from the germline V gene (reference sequence). CDR3 coding DNA: TGTGCCAGCAGCCCGAGACTAGCGGATGAGCAGTTCTTC. Protein sequence: CASSPRLADEQFF.

The CDR3 reads CASSFPGQGAGQPQHF. The CDR3 DNA sequence: TGTGCCAGCAGTTTCCCCGGACAGGGGGCTGGTCAGCCCCAGCATTTT. The V gene is TRBV6-6, the J gene TRBJ1-5, with 11 bases aligning to TRBD1. This CDR3 has 16 residues. CDR1 and CDR2 from the germline V gene are MNHNY and SVGAGI (reference sequence). With 4 bases clipped from V and 6 bases from J, the junction kept 8 bases outside the gene matches.

CDR3 loop: CASSSLTVGDSPLHF. CDR3 nucleotides: TGCGCCAGCAGCTCGTTGACAGTGGGTGATTCACCCCTCCACTTT. V is TRBV5-1 and J is TRBJ1-6, with D possibly TRBD1 on 5 matching bases. CDR1 and CDR2 from the germline V gene are SGHRS and YFSETQ. CDR3 size: 15 residues. V gave up 3 bases and J gave up 8 bases, with 15 bases separating them.

In nucleotides, the CDR3 is TGTGCCAGCAGTGAGTTCTACGAGCAGTACTTC. Protein product: CASSEFYEQYF. The V call is TRBV6-1, the J call TRBJ2-7; D is uncertain. The V end was cut by 3 bases, the J end by 3 bases, with 3 bases between. The germline V gene encodes CDR1 MNHNS and CDR2 SASEGT. The CDR3 consists of 11 residues.

This clonotype has at least ten counts. This chain joins TRBV7-2 and TRBJ1-5; D is unresolved. The V end was cut by 5 bases, the J end by 1 base, with 6 bases between. This CDR3 is 13 amino acids long. CDR1 and CDR2 from the germline V gene are SGHTA and FQGNSA. CDR3 protein: CASSVRSNQPQHF. CDR3 bases: TGTGCCAGCAGCGTCCGGAGCAATCAGCCCCAGCATTTT.

This clonotype was observed many times. This chain links TRBV7-9 with TRBJ2-7; 7 nucleotides line up with TRBD2. V trimming: 5 bases; J trimming: 3 bases; junction bases outside the gene matches: 7. The CDR3 contains 14 residues. Germline V gene data show CDR1 as SEHNR and CDR2 as FQNEAQ (reference sequence). CDR3 in amino acids: CASSHSGVSYEQYF. The CDR3 region has the DNA TGTGCCAGCAGCCACAGCGGGGTGAGCTACGAGCAGTACTTC.

This clonotype came up a few times. The V gene is TRBV20-1, the J gene TRBJ2-7; TRBD2 matches at 9 bases. The CDR3 has 15 amino acids. Germline trimming cut 2 bases from V and 1 base from J; bases unmatched to any gene: 6. The germline V gene encodes CDR1 DFQATT and CDR2 SNEGSKA (reference sequence). CDR3 bases: TGCAGTGCTAGACAAGGGAGCGGGAGGTCCTACGAGCAGTACTTC. It is translated as CSARQGSGRSYEQYF.

This clonotype was counted between two and nine times. This chain uses TRBV6-4 with TRBJ2-3; 7 bases map to TRBD2. The CDR3 is 14 amino acids. Germline V gives CDR1 MRHNA, CDR2 SNTAGT. With V trimmed by 3 bases and J by 4 bases, 4 bases remained unmatched. CDR3 residues: CASSDGRGADTQYF. Here the CDR3 DNA reads TGTGCCAGCAGTGATGGGAGGGGAGCAGATACGCAGTATTTT.

V gene TRBV28 combines with J gene TRBJ2-3; 11 positions agree with TRBD2. Germline-derived CDR1 and CDR2 are MDHEN and SYDVKM. V gave up 5 bases and J gave up 8 bases; unmatched junction bases: 9. This CDR3 has 15 amino acids. CDR3 region: CASSPPGLAEATQYF. The CDR3 nucleotides read TGTGCCAGCAGTCCCCCGGGACTAGCGGAGGCTACGCAGTATTTT.

At least ten counts were recorded for this clonotype. In DNA, the CDR3 is TGTGCCAGCAGTCCGGGAGAGAACACTGAAGCTTTCTTT. This translates into CASSPGENTEAFF. J is TRBJ1-1 and V is TRBV7-9, with no clear D. Germline V gene data show CDR1 as SEHNR and CDR2 as FQNEAQ (reference sequence). V lost 6 bases to trimming and J lost 1 base, with 9 bases between them. This CDR3 has 13 amino acids.

This clonotype was found many times. This chain connects TRBV20-1 to TRBJ2-2; TRBD2 matches 13 bases. The V gene's germline CDR1 is DFQATT and CDR2 SNEGSKA (reference sequence). The CDR3 contains 16 residues. Unmatched junction bases numbered 5, after V lost 6 bases and J lost 1 base. CDR3 in amino acids: CSAQGLAGLNTGELFF. The CDR3 nucleotides are TGCAGTGCCCAGGGACTAGCGGGACTGAACACCGGGGAGCTGTTTTTT.

This clonotype was counted at least ten times. The CDR3 protein is CASSPILVDSGYTF. DNA for the CDR3: TGTGCCAGCTCACCGATCTTAGTGGACAGCGGCTACACCTTC. The chain joins TRBV18 to TRBJ1-2, with D maybe TRBD1 (6 bases). Looked up from germline, CDR1 is KGHSH and CDR2 is LQKENI. The CDR3 has 14 residues. V lost 3 bases to trimming and J lost 8 bases, with 16 bases between them.

This clonotype has ten or more counts. CDR3 protein: CSVETGRNTEAFF. The DNA for the CDR3 is TGCAGCGTTGAGACAGGGAGGAACACTGAAGCTTTCTTT. The genes are TRBV29-1 and TRBJ1-1, with 7 positions matching TRBD1. The CDR3 length is 13 residues. Trimming removed 3 bases from V and 1 base from J; junction bases left unmatched: 2. Germline lookup yields CDR1 SQVTM and CDR2 ANQGSEA.

The rearrangement uses TRBV7-2 and TRBJ2-7; 8 bases align to TRBD2. The CDR3 totals 12 residues. CDR1 and CDR2 (germline): SGHTA, FQGNSA. J was trimmed by 12 bases and V by 3 bases; bases with no gene match: 7. The CDR3 DNA reads as TGTGCCAGCAGCTTCCCCCGGGGGGGTCTGTACTTC. It is translated as CASSFPRGGLYF.

This clonotype showed up many times. The V and J genes are TRBV13 and TRBJ1-3, with D perhaps TRBD1 (5 bases). Looked up from germline, CDR1 is PRHDT and CDR2 is FYEKMQ (reference sequence). The CDR3 length is 14 residues. V lost 8 bases to trimming and J lost 0 bases, with 11 bases between them. CDR3 DNA: TGTGCCAGCGCTATCAGGGACTCTGGAAACACCATATATTTT. Translating gives CASAIRDSGNTIYF.

There are many counts of this clonotype. This chain joins TRBV5-1 and TRBJ1-1; TRBD1 matches 10 bases. CDR1 SGHRS and CDR2 YFSETQ come from the germline V gene. Trimming at V came to 0 bases and at J to 10 bases, leaving 6 bases not matched to a gene. The CDR3 has 14 residues. CDR3 residues: CASSLEGTGEAAFF. CDR3 nucleotide sequence: TGCGCCAGCAGCTTGGAAGGGACAGGGGAGGCAGCTTTCTTT.

There are many counts of this clonotype. This sequence joins TRBV20-1 and TRBJ1-5; 8 bases align to TRBD1. The CDR3 consists of 13 residues. V dropped 3 bases and J dropped 4; count of bases not matched to a gene: 2. Looked up from germline, CDR1 is DFQATT and CDR2 is SNEGSKA (reference sequence). The CDR3 DNA reads TGCAGTGCTAGGACAGGGGTAAATCAGCCCCAGCATTTT. Its translation: CSARTGVNQPQHF.

This clonotype was seen only a few times. This chain links TRBV6-6 with TRBJ2-3; D is possibly TRBD1 (6 bases). This CDR3 spans 16 amino acids. The V gene lost 2 bases and the J gene lost 4 bases, with 16 bases spanning the gap. In germline, CDR1 is MNHNY, CDR2 SVGAGI (reference sequence). The CDR3 is CASSYRAGVGADTQYF. In DNA form, the CDR3 reads TGTGCCAGCAGTTACCGCGCAGGGGTTGGCGCAGATACGCAGTATTTT.

This clonotype was seen repeatedly, ten times or more. The J gene is TRBJ2-1, the V gene TRBV6-2 or TRBV6-3, with 7 positions matching TRBD1. CDR3 length: 15 amino acids. V lost 6 bases, J lost 0 bases, and 5 bases stayed unmatched. CDR1 and CDR2 from the germline V gene are MNHEY and SVGEGT. The CDR3 nucleotides are TGTGCCAGCAGCGCAGGGGGTTACTCCTACAATGAGCAGTTCTTC. Translated, it gives CASSAGGYSYNEQFF.

This clonotype appeared a few times. The rearrangement joins TRBV19 to TRBJ2-6; 7 bases agree with TRBD1. The ends lost 3 bases at V and 2 bases at J; junction bases unmatched: 4. This CDR3 is 16 amino acids long. CDR1 is LNHDA, CDR2 SQIVND, per germline (reference sequence). Here the CDR3 reads CASSMGQGAGANVLTF. Written as DNA, the CDR3 is TGTGCCAGTAGTATGGGGCAGGGGGCTGGGGCCAACGTCCTGACTTTC.